This T cell receptor beta chain was captured in a study of tissue T cells after allogeneic stem cell transplantation. Assay: immunoSEQ multiplex PCR; the TCRdb copy retains only in-frame clones and omits some. The sample has around 1,800 clones, roughly half seen once. This clone was found a few times. The listed genes are named as in mouse. The read comes to an end 1 residue before the CDR3 does, leaving the germline J gene to fill in the end. The sample's time point: mouse harvest day 14 after allogeneic transplant. The graft held 10^6 splenic CD5+ T cells and 10^7 T-cell-depleted bone marrow cells. This CDR3 has 15 amino acids. J lost 4 bases, V lost 6 bases, and 6 bases had no gene match. Looked up from germline, CDR1 is KGHPV and CDR2 is FQNQEV (reference sequence).

This clonotype was sampled from a female BALB/c mouse given C57BL/6 T cells with graft-versus-host disease after an allogeneic hematopoietic cell transplant. The source material was gut tissue. The rearrangement links TRBV26 to TRBJ2-1; TRBD1 matches 10 bases. The covered CDR3 bases are TGTGCCAGCAGACCGGACAGGGGGGGGTATGCTGAGCAGTTC. Amino acids: CASRPDRGGYAEQF. The CDR3 in full is CASRPDRGGYAEQFF.